These 18 T cell receptor beta chains originate from one sample sequenced in a study of T cell responses to AZD1222 COVID-19 vaccine. Method: immunoSEQ multiplex PCR; TCRdb's copy keeps in-frame clones and lacks some. The sample consists of some 30,000 clones, 70% to 90% of them appearing once. The sample consisted of peripheral blood, taken 28 days after the second AZD1222 dose. Receptor source: an adult who received the AZD1222 COVID-19 vaccine.

The J gene is TRBJ2-2, the V gene TRBV5-4, with 7 nucleotides matching TRBD2. The germline gives CDR1 SGHNT, CDR2 YYREEE (reference sequence). With V trimmed by 4 bases and J by 0 bases, 9 bases remained unmatched. CDR3 length: 17 amino acids. CDR3: CASSVELATANTGELFF. The CDR3, as DNA: TGTGCCAGCAGCGTCGAACTAGCGACCGCGAACACCGGGGAGCTGTTTTTT.

The J gene is TRBJ2-7, the V gene TRBV5-1, with D tentatively TRBD2 (7 bases). V was clipped by 3 bases and J by 5 bases, with 15 bases between them. Germline V CDR1 and CDR2: SGHRS, YFSETQ. This CDR3 has 14 amino acids. CDR3 nucleotide sequence: TGCGCCAGCAGCTCCTTAGGGGGGGGAAACGAGCAGTACTTC. As protein: CASSSLGGGNEQYF.

The chain recombines TRBV2 with TRBJ2-1; TRBD2 agrees at 11 bases. After removal of 11 bases from V and 5 bases from J, the junction contained 8 bases not matched to a gene. Germline V gives CDR1 SNHLY, CDR2 FYNNEI. CDR3 length: 14 residues. The CDR3 is CARETSGNDNEQFF. The CDR3 region has the DNA TGTGCCCGCGAGACTAGCGGGAACGACAATGAGCAGTTCTTC.

V is TRBV4-2 and J is TRBJ1-2, with 7 bases matching TRBD1. The J segment lost 6 bases and the V segment lost 1 base, leaving 11 bases of the junction unmatched. Germline V gene lookup returns CDR1 LGHNA and CDR2 YNFKEQ. The CDR3 is made up of 16 amino acids. The CDR3 region is CASSQAIGGGGDGYTF. The CDR3 DNA reads TGTGCCAGCAGCCAAGCTATCGGAGGGGGCGGTGATGGCTACACCTTC.

V and J are TRBV3-1 (or the pseudogene TRBV3-2) and TRBJ2-3; TRBD2 aligns across 10 bases. Germline V gene lookup returns CDR1 LGHDT and CDR2 YNNKEL (reference sequence). CDR3 length equals 20 residues. V was clipped by 1 base and J by 2 bases; unmatched bases: 15. CDR3 nucleotide sequence: TGTGCCAGCAGCCAAGTTTTTGGGCACGCACTAGCGGGGTCCACAGATACGCAGTATTTT. Translation: CASSQVFGHALAGSTDTQYF.

The rearrangement joins TRBV4-1 to TRBJ1-1, with D maybe TRBD1 (6 bases). CDR1 and CDR2 from the germline V gene are MGHRA and YSYEKL. The CDR3 contains 13 residues. V was trimmed by 5 bases and J by 5 bases, leaving 12 bases between them. CDR3: CASSFLGGTEAFF. The CDR3 region has the DNA TGCGCCAGCAGCTTCTTAGGGGGGACTGAAGCTTTCTTT.

The J gene is TRBJ2-1, the V gene TRBV4-2; D could derive from TRBD1 or TRBD2 (5 bases each). Germline loops: CDR1 LGHNA, CDR2 YNFKEQ. Trimming left V 0 bases short and J 6 bases short, with 12 bases between. The CDR3 spans 15 residues. CDR3 nucleotides: TGTGCCAGCAGCCAAGATCACCGTGGGGGCAATGAGCAGTTCTTC. It is translated as CASSQDHRGGNEQFF.

The J gene is TRBJ1-4, the V gene TRBV7-9; D might be TRBD1 (6 bases). This CDR3 has 15 residues. V was shortened by 5 bases and J by 2 bases, with 12 bases between the two germline ends. Germline V gives CDR1 SEHNR, CDR2 FQNEAQ (reference sequence). CDR3 region: CASSHTGSTNEKLFF. The CDR3 DNA sequence: TGTGCCAGCAGCCACACAGGGAGTACTAATGAAAAACTGTTTTTT. The full variable domain, its missing parts supplied by reference TRBV7-9 and TRBJ1-4, is DTGVSQNPRHKITKRGQNVTFRCDPISEHNRLYWYRQTLGQGPEFLTYFQNEAQLEKSRLLSDRFSAERPKGSFSTLEIQRTEQGDSAMYLCASSHTGSTNEKLFFGSGTQLSVL.

The rearrangement links TRBV5-5 to TRBJ1-4; the D gene is possibly TRBD1 (6 bases). The V end lost 0 bases, the J end lost 8 bases, and 20 bases lay between the germline ends. There are 17 residues in the CDR3. Germline V CDR1 and CDR2: SGHKS, YYEKEE (reference sequence). The CDR3 region is CASSLVMSQGGGEKLFF. The CDR3, as DNA: TGTGCCAGCAGCTTGGTCATGAGCCAAGGGGGGGGCGAAAAACTGTTTTTT.

This clone is a singleton in its sample. V usage is TRBV3-1 (or the pseudogene TRBV3-2) and J usage is TRBJ2-2; 12 bases are a match to TRBD2. The CDR3 loop spans 16 amino acids. Germline CDR1 LGHDT, CDR2 YNNKEL (reference sequence). Losses at the gene ends were 2 bases for V and 6 bases for J; bases not matched to a gene: 4. CDR3 DNA sequence: TGTGCCAGCAGCCAACTGACTAGCGGGGGCCCCGGGGAGCTGTTTTTT. Amino acid sequence: CASSQLTSGGPGELFF.

The chain is built from TRBV5-1 and TRBJ1-1, with D uncertain. The CDR3 is 13 amino acids. Germline V gene sequence: CDR1 SGHRS, CDR2 YFSETQ. The ends were cut back, 4 bases at V and 4 bases at J, with 11 bases in the middle. DNA of the CDR3: TGCGCCAGCAGCGAGGGCCTGATCACTGAAGCTTTCTTT. Protein sequence: CASSEGLITEAFF.

V gene TRBV11-2 combines with J gene TRBJ2-5; D ambiguous. Per germline, CDR1 SGHAT and CDR2 FQNNGV. This CDR3 region has 11 residues. Trimming removed 2 bases at V and 7 bases at J, with 5 bases between. The CDR3, as DNA: TGTGCCAGCAGCTTATCCGGGACCCAGTACTTC. This codes for CASSLSGTQYF.

The rearrangement links TRBV5-6 to TRBJ2-7; D gene ambiguous. Trimming stripped 0 bases from V and 4 bases from J, with 8 bases between. Germline lookup yields CDR1 SGHDT and CDR2 YYEEEE. There are 13 residues in the CDR3. CDR3 protein: CASSLAAEYEQYF. The CDR3 bases are TGTGCCAGCAGCTTGGCCGCAGAGTACGAGCAGTACTTC.

The J gene is TRBJ1-4, the V gene TRBV6-5; tentatively, D is TRBD1 (5 bases). Looked up from germline, CDR1 is MNHEY and CDR2 is SVGAGI. V lost 6 bases and J lost 2, with 10 bases in between. CDR3 length: 14 residues. The CDR3 region is CASRRQRTNEKLFF. Here the CDR3 DNA reads TGTGCCAGCAGGAGACAGAGGACTAATGAAAAACTGTTTTTT.

This chain joins TRBV7-8 and TRBJ1-2, with 8 positions matching TRBD1. The CDR3 covers 13 residues. Germline loops: CDR1 SGHVS, CDR2 FQNEAQ. Trimming at V came to 5 bases and at J to 7 bases, leaving 6 bases not matched to a gene. The CDR3 bases are TGTGCCAGCAGCAGCCGGACAGGGAGTGGCTACACCTTC. Amino acids: CASSSRTGSGYTF.

V usage is TRBV2 and J usage is TRBJ2-1; D unclear. The V gene's germline CDR1 is SNHLY and CDR2 FYNNEI. The CDR3 runs to 13 residues. V was clipped by 1 base and J by 5 bases, with 6 bases between them. DNA for the CDR3: TGTGCCAGCAGTGAAGATCGCCACAATGAGCAGTTCTTC. Its translation: CASSEDRHNEQFF.

This chain uses TRBV7-9 with TRBJ1-4; the D gene is possibly TRBD1 (5 bases). Germline CDR1 SEHNR, CDR2 FQNEAQ (reference sequence). The CDR3 consists of 14 residues. The V and J ends lost 3 bases and 3 bases respectively, with 8 bases between them. The CDR3 loop reads CASSLGGPNEKLFF. The DNA for the CDR3 is TGTGCCAGCAGCTTGGGGGGTCCTAATGAAAAACTGTTTTTT.

This clone appeared once. The V gene is TRBV6-5, the J gene TRBJ2-2; 8 nucleotides match TRBD1. The trim removed 5 bases at V and 6 bases at J, leaving 8 bases unmatched. The CDR3 sequence is 15 residues long. The germline gives CDR1 MNHEY, CDR2 SVGAGI. For the CDR3, the DNA is TGTGCCAGCAGTACAGGGGGGACGGGAGCCGGGGAGCTGTTTTTT. Its protein is CASSTGGTGAGELFF.